The T cell receptor (beta chain) described here comes from a study of shared clonotypes between healthy human individuals. The study, taken as a whole, reports: Shared clonotypes: roughly 4.7% naive CD4, approximately 3.4% naive CD8, about 2.2% memory CD4, 0.4% to 0.45% memory CD8.

This clone occurred a few times. Its antigen remains unknown. CD45RO-negative CD8 cells positively selected for CCR7 made up the naive population, which excluded terminally differentiated effector memory CD45RA+ cells. Germline CDR1 is LNHDA and CDR2 is SQIVND (reference sequence). The CDR3 extends over 13 amino acids. Trimming cost V 8 bases and J 4 bases, with 11 bases left between them. TCRdb's table, derived via immunoSEQ multiplex PCR, lists solely in-frame clones and lacks some. This table has around 1.9 million clones, roughly 93% appearing once. This receptor was obtained from a man younger than 30 in good health. Some clones in this sample may be carry-over from other donors' samples. The sample taken for sequencing was naive CD8+ T cells from PBMCs. This chain joins TRBV19 and TRBJ1-4, with TRBD1 as a possible D gene (5 bases). The CDR3 sequence is CASATAFNEKLFF. The CDR3 DNA reads TGTGCCAGTGCGACAGCCTTTAATGAAAAACTGTTTTTT. The full variable domain, in which reference TRBV19 and TRBJ1-4 provide the parts outside the CDR3, is DGGITQSPKYLFRKEGQNVTLSCEQNLNHDAMYWYRQDPGQGLRLIYYSQIVNDFQKGDIAEGYSVSREKKESFPLTVTSAQKNPTAFYLCASATAFNEKLFFGSGTQLSVL.